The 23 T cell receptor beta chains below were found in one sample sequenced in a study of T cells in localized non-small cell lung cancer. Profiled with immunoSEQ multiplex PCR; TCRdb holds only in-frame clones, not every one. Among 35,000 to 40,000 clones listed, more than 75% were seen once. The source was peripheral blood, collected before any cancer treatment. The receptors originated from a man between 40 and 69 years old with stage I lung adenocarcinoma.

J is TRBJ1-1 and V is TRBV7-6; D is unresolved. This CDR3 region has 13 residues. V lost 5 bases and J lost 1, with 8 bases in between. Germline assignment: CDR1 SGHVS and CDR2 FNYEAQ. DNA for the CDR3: TGTGCCAGCAGCAACAGCAGGAACACTGAAGCTTTCTTT. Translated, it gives CASSNSRNTEAFF.

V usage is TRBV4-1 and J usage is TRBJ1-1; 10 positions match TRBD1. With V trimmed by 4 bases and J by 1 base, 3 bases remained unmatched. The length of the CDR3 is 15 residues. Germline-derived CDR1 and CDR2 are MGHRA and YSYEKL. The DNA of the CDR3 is TGCGCCAGCAGCCTAAGACAGGGGGCGAACACTGAAGCTTTCTTT. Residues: CASSLRQGANTEAFF.

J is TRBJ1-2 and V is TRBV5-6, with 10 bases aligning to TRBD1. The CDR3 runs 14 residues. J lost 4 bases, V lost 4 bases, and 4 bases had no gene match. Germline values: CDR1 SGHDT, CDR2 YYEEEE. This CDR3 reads CASSKGQGIYGYTF. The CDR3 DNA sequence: TGTGCCAGCAGCAAGGGACAGGGGATCTATGGCTACACCTTC.

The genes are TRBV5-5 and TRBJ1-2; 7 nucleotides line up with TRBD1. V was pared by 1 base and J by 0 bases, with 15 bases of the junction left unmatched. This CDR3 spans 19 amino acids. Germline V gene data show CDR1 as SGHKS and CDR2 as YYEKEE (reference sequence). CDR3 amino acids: CASSLSAGQVIGANYGYTF. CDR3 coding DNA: TGTGCCAGCAGCTTGTCAGCAGGACAGGTTATAGGAGCTAACTATGGCTACACCTTC.

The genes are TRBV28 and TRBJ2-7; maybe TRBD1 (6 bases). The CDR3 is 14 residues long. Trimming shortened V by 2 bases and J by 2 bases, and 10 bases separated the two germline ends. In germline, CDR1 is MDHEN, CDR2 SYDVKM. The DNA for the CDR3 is TGTGCCAGCAGTTTAGGTCACAGGGCCTACGAGCAGTACTTC. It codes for CASSLGHRAYEQYF.

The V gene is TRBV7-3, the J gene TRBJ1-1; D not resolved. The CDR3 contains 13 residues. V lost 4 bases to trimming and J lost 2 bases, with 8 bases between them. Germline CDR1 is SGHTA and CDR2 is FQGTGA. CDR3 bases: TGTGCCAGCAGCTCTCGGGCTAACACTGAAGCTTTCTTT. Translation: CASSSRANTEAFF.

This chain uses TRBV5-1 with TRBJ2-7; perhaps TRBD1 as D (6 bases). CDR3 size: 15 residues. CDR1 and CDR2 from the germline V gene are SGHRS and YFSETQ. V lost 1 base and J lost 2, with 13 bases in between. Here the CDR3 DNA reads TGCGCCAGCAGCTTGTCGACAGGTTCCCCCTACGAGCAGTACTTC. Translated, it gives CASSLSTGSPYEQYF. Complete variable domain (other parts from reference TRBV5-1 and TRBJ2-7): KAGVTQTPRYLIKTRGQQVTLSCSPISGHRSVSWYQQTPGQGLQFLFEYFSETQRNKGNFPGRFSGRQFSNSRSEMNVSTLELGDSALYLCASSLSTGSPYEQYFGPGTRLTVT.

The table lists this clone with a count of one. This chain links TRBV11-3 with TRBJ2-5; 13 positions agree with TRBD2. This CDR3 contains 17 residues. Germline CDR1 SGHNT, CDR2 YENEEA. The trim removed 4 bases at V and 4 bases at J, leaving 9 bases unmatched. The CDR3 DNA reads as TGTGCCAGCAGCTCTGGACTAGCGGGAGTGGGGAGAGAGACCCAGTACTTC. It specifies CASSSGLAGVGRETQYF. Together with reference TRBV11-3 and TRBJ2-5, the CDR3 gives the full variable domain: EAGVVQSPRYKIIEKKQPVAFWCNPISGHNTLYWYLQNLGQGPELLIRYENEEAVDDSQLPKDRFSAERLKGVDSTLKIQPAELGDSAVYLCASSSGLAGVGRETQYFGPGTRLLVL.

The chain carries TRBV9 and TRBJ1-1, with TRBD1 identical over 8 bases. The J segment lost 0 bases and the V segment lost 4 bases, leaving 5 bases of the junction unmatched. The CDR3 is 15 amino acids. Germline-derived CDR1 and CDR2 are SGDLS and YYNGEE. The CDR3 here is CASSSRTGMNTEAFF. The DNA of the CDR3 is TGTGCCAGCAGCTCCCGGACAGGGATGAACACTGAAGCTTTCTTT.

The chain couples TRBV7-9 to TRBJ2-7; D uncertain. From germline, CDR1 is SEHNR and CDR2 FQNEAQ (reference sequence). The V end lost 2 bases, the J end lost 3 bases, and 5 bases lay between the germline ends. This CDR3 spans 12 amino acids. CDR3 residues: CASSLWDYEQYF. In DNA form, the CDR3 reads TGTGCCAGCAGCTTATGGGACTACGAGCAGTACTTC.

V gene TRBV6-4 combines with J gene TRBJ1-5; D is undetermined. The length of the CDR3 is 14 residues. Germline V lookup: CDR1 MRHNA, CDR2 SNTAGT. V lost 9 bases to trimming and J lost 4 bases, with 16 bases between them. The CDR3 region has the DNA TGTGCCAGTATTACTGGTCCAAGAAATCAGCCCCAGCATTTT. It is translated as CASITGPRNQPQHF.

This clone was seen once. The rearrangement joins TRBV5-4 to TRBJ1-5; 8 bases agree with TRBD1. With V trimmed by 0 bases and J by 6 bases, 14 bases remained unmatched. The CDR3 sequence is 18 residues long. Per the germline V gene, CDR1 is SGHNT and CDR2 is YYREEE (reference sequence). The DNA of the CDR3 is TGTGCCAGCAGCTTGGGTTGGGGACAGGCCGCCTTATCTCAGCCCCAGCATTTT. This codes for CASSLGWGQAALSQPQHF.

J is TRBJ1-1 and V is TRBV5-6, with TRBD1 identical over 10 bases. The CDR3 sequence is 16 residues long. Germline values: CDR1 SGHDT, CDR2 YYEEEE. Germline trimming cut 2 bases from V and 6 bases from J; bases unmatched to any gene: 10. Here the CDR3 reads CASSFWTGGGKAEAFF. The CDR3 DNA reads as TGTGCCAGCAGCTTCTGGACAGGGGGTGGGAAGGCTGAAGCTTTCTTT.

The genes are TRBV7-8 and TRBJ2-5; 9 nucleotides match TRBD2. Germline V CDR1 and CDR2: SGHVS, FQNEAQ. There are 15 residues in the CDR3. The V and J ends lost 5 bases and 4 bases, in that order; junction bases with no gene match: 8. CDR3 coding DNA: TGTGCCAGCAGCCGAAAAATAGCGGGAGTAGAGACCCAGTACTTC. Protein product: CASSRKIAGVETQYF.

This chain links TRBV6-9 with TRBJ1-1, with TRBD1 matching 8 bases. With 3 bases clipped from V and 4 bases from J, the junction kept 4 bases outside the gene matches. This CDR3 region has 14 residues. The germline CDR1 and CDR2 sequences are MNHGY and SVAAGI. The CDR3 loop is CASSYQGAFTEAFF. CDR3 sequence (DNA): TGTGCCAGCAGTTACCAGGGGGCGTTCACTGAAGCTTTCTTT.

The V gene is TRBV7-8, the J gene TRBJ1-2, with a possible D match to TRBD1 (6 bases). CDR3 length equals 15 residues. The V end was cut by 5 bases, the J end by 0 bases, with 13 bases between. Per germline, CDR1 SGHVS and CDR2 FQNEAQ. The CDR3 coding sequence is TGTGCCAGCAGCCCCATCGACAGGCCTAACTATGGCTACACCTTC. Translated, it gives CASSPIDRPNYGYTF.

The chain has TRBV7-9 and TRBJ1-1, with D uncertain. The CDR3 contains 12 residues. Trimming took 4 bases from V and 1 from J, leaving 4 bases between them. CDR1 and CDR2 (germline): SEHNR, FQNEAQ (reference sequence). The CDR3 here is CASSYKNTEAFF. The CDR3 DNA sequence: TGTGCCAGCAGCTATAAGAACACTGAAGCTTTCTTT.

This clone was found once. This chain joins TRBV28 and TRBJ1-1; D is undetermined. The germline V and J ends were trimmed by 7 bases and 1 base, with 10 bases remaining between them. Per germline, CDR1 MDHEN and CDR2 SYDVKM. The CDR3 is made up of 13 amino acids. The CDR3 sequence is CASTTSGNTEAFF. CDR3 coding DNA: TGTGCCAGCACCACATCCGGGAACACTGAAGCTTTCTTT.

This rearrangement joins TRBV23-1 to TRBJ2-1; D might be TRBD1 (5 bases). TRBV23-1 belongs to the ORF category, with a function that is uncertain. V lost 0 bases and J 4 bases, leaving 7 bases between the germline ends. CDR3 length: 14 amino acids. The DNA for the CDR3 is TGCGCCAGCAGTCAATCGAACAGGTACAATGAGCAGTTCTTC. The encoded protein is CASSQSNRYNEQFF.

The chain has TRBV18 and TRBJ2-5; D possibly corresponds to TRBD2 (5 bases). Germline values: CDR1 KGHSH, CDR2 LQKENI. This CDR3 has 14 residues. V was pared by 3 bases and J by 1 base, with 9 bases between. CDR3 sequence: CASSPKGSQETQYF. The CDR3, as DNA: TGTGCCAGCTCACCGAAAGGGAGCCAAGAGACCCAGTACTTC.

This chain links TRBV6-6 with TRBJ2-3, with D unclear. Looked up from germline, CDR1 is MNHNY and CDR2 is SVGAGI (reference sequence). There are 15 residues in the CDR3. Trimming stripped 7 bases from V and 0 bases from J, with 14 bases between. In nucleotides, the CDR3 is TGTGCCAGCATCACCACTCGCGCCAGCACAGATACGCAGTATTTT. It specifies CASITTRASTDTQYF.

Here the CDR3 reads CASQSGPRDTQYF. The CDR3 DNA reads TGTGCCAGTCAATCGGGGCCGAGAGATACGCAGTATTTT. V usage is TRBV6-5 and J usage is TRBJ2-3; D may match TRBD1 or TRBD2 (5 bases each). Germline V gives CDR1 MNHEY, CDR2 SVGAGI. CDR3 length equals 13 residues. Trimming cost V 9 bases and J 5 bases, with 15 bases left between them.

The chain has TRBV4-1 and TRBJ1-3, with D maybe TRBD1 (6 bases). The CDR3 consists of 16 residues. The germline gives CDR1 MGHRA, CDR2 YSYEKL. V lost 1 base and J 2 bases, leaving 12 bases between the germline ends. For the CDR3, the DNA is TGCGCCAGCAGCCAAGTAGCGGGGGCGGCTGGAAACACCATATATTTT. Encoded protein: CASSQVAGAAGNTIYF.